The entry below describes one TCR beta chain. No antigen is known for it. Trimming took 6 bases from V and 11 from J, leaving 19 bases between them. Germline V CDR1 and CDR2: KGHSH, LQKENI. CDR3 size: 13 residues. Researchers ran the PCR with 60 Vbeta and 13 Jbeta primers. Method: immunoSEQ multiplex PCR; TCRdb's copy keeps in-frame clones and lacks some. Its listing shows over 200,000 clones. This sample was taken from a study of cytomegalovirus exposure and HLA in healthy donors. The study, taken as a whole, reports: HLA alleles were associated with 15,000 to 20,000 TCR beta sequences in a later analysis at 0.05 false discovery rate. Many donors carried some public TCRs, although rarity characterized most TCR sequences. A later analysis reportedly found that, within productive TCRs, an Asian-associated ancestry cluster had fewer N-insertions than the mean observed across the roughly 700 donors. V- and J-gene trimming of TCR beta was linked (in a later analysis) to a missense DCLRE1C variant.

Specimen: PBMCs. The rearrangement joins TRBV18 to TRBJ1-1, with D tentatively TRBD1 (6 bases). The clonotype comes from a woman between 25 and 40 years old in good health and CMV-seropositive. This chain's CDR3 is CASSPGHQQEAFF. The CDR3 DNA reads TGTGCCAGCTCGCCGGGACACCAGCAAGAGGCTTTCTTT.